The present entry profiles one T cell receptor (beta chain) with its context. How the authors handled the data: Junction-only sequences without quality scores came from ImmunoSEQ, so filtering differed. Profiling relied on immunoSEQ multiplex PCR, and the TCRdb table lists in-frame clones only, not all of them. Clone size and the V and J calls come from that table; the DNA yielded D and trimming. Here the sample spans around 1.6 million clones, approximately 98% being singletons. These data are taken from a study of shared clonotypes between healthy human individuals. Study as a whole: Donors had three CD4 naive, three CD4 memory, two CD8 naive and one CD8 memory plate apiece.

Trimming pared 1 base from V and 2 bases from J, leaving 9 bases between. The CDR3 totals 14 residues. CDR1 is SGHRS, CDR2 YFSETQ, per germline. The J gene is TRBJ2-5, the V gene TRBV5-1; D is unclear. The TCR comes from a man younger than 45 in good health. Sequencing input: naive CD4+ T cells sorted from blood. Subset reported: CD45RA+ positively selected. This CDR3 is CASSLFSYQETQYF. In nucleotides, the CDR3 is TGCGCCAGCAGCTTGTTTAGCTATCAAGAGACCCAGTACTTC.